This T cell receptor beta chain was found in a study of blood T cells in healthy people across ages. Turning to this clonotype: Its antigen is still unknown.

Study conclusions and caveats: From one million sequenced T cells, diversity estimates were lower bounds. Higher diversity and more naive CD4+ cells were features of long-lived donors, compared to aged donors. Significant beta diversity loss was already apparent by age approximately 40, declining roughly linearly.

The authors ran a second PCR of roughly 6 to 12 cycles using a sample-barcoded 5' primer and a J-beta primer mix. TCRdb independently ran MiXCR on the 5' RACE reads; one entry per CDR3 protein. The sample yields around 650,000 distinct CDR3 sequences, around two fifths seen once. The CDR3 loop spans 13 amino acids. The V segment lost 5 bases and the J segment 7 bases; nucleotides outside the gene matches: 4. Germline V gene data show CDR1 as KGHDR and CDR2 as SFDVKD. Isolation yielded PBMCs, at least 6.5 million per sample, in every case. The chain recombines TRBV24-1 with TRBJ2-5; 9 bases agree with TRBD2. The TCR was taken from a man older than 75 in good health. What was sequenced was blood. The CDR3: CATSASGERTQYF. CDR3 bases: TGTGCCACCAGTGCTAGCGGGGAGCGGACCCAGTACTTC.